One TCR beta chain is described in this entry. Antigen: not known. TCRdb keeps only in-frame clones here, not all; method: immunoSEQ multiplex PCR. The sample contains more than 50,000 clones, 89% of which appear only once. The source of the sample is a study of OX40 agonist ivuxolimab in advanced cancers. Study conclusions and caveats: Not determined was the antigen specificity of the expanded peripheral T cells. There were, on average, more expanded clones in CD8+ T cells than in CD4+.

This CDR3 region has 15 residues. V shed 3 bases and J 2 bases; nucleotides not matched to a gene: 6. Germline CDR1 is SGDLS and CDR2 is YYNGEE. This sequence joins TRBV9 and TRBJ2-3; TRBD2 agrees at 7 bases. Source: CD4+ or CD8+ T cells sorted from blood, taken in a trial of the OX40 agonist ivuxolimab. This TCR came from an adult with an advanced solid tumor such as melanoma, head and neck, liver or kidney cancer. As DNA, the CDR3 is TGTGCCAGCAGCGCACCGGGACTAAACACAGATACGCAGTATTTT. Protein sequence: CASSAPGLNTDTQYF. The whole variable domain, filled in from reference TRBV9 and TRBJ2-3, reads DSGVTQTPKHLITATGQRVTLRCSPRSGDLSVYWYQQSLDQGLQFLIQYYNGEERAKGNILERFSAQQFPDLHSELNLSSLELGDSALYFCASSAPGLNTDTQYFGPGTRLTVL.